This TCR beta chain stems from a study of shared clonotypes between healthy human individuals. Whole-study context: Per donor, CD8 memory used one plate, CD8 naive used two, CD4 memory used three and CD4 naive used three.

Findings and limits, study-wide: The authors expected sequencing depth to affect clonotype sharing among donors.

Methods used by the authors: Filtering differed for immunoSEQ, which gave only junction sequences without quality scores. Assay used: immunoSEQ multiplex PCR; TCRdb lists only in-frame clones, some missing. D and trimming come from the DNA, and the V and J calls and clone size come from that table. The repertoire holds 700,000 or so clones, with approximately 79% as singletons. Everyone who donated was a Caucasian adult who lived in Nashville, Tennessee. This clone was seen only once. Its specificity is unknown. Other nucleotide sequences in the sample specify the same CDR3. The clonotype comes from a woman aged 25 to 39 in good health. The sequenced material came from memory CD4+ T cells sorted from blood. Subset here: CD45RA-negative fraction.

As DNA, the CDR3 is TGTGCCAGCAGCTCTACAGGGGGCTCCTACAATGAGCAGTTCTTC. Protein: CASSSTGGSYNEQFF. The V gene is TRBV11-2, the J gene TRBJ2-1; 8 nucleotides match TRBD1. CDR3 size: 15 residues. The junction had 2 bases not matched to a gene; V was cut back by 4 bases and J by 0 bases. Germline V CDR1 and CDR2: SGHAT, FQNNGV.